These 3 T cell receptor beta chains originate from one sample sequenced in a study of blood T cell repertoires in COVID-19. TCRdb's copy holds only in-frame clones and misses some; the assay was immunoSEQ multiplex PCR. The repertoire has 39,000 or so clones, roughly 80% of them found once; the top ten carry less than 12%. Sequencing was done on a sample of peripheral blood. The receptor set was obtained from a man in his 60s in a cohort sampled during active COVID-19.

The rearrangement links TRBV4-2 to TRBJ2-4; 12 positions agree with TRBD2. The CDR3 consists of 16 residues. Germline-derived CDR1 and CDR2 are LGHNA and YNFKEQ. The V gene end was trimmed by 3 bases and the J gene end by 6 bases; junction bases not matched to a gene: 6. CDR3: CASSHGETSGRNIQYF. The CDR3 DNA is TGTGCCAGCAGCCATGGCGAGACTAGCGGGAGAAACATTCAGTACTTC.

The rearrangement links TRBV3-1 (or the pseudogene TRBV3-2) to TRBJ2-3, with 11 bases aligning to TRBD2. The CDR3 is made up of 14 amino acids. The V segment lost 8 bases and the J segment 3 bases; nucleotides outside the gene matches: 4. Per the germline V gene, CDR1 is LGHDT and CDR2 is YNNKEL (reference sequence). As DNA, the CDR3 is TGTGCCAGCCAACGGACTAGCGGGACAGATACGCAGTATTTT. Protein: CASQRTSGTDTQYF.

This chain connects TRBV28 to TRBJ2-3, with 8 bases lining up with TRBD1. This CDR3 is 14 amino acids long. The germline CDR1 and CDR2 sequences are MDHEN and SYDVKM. The junction had 8 bases not matched to a gene; V was cut back by 8 bases and J by 4 bases. In DNA form, the CDR3 reads TGTGCCAGCCCCTGGACAGGGCGGCCAGATACGCAGTATTTT. Protein: CASPWTGRPDTQYF.